These T cell receptor beta chains were read from a single sample in a study of cytomegalovirus exposure and HLA in healthy donors. The table came from immunoSEQ multiplex PCR; TCRdb's copy has only in-frame clones and leaves some out. In all, the sample yields 60,000 to 80,000 clones. The sequencing input was PBMCs. The receptors come from a boy aged 10-17 years in good health and CMV-seronegative. CDR3s include the opening cysteine and the closing phenylalanine or tryptophan. Each record gives: V gene, D gene, J gene, CDR3 DNA, CDR3 protein. D genes are given only for firm matches.

V: TRBV5-1
D: -
J: TRBJ1-1
DNA: TGCGCCAGCAGCTTGAAAAGAGGGTACACTGAAGCTTTCTTT
CDR3: CASSLKRGYTEAFF

V: TRBV7-9
D: TRBD1
J: TRBJ2-5
DNA: TGTGCCAGCAGCTTAGCCTTGGCGACAGGGGCCGGGACCCAGTACTTC
CDR3: CASSLALATGAGTQYF

V: TRBV19
D: TRBD2
J: TRBJ2-7
DNA: TGTGCCAGTAGTATACGAGCGGGGCAATACGTGGGCGAGCAGTACTTC
CDR3: CASSIRAGQYVGEQYF

V: TRBV7-3
D: -
J: TRBJ1-1
DNA: TGTGCCAGCAGCGAAGGGGGTACTGAAGCTTTCTTT
CDR3: CASSEGGTEAFF

V: TRBV6-6
D: -
J: TRBJ2-6
DNA: TGTGCCAGCAGCCCCGACAACTCTGGGGCCAACGTCCTGACTTTC
CDR3: CASSPDNSGANVLTF

V: TRBV4-1
D: TRBD2
J: TRBJ2-5
DNA: TGCGCCAGCAGCCACCCGGAGGAGGGGGGGACTAGCGGGGGGCCGCCTAAAGAGACCCAGTACTTC
CDR3: CASSHPEEGGTSGGPPKETQYF

V: TRBV6-5
D: -
J: TRBJ1-6
DNA: TGTGCCAGCAGTTACCGGGCAGGGTATAATTCACCCCTCCACTTT
CDR3: CASSYRAGYNSPLHF

V: TRBV4-1
D: -
J: TRBJ1-6
DNA: TGCGCCAGCAGCCAAGATGAAGTTTTTGAGGCAGTTCATTCACCCCTCCACTTT
CDR3: CASSQDEVFEAVHSPLHF

V: TRBV4-2
D: TRBD1
J: TRBJ1-1
DNA: TGTGCCAGCAGCCCGGACAGGGGTACTGAAGCTTTCTTT
CDR3: CASSPDRGTEAFF

V: TRBV9
D: TRBD2
J: TRBJ2-5
DNA: TGTGCCAGCAGCCCGGTCCAGCGGGGGGAGGAGACCCAGTACTTC
CDR3: CASSPVQRGEETQYF

V: TRBV2
D: -
J: TRBJ2-7
DNA: TGTGCCAGCAGTGAAAGGCCGGGGGACCCCTACGAGCAGTACTTC
CDR3: CASSERPGDPYEQYF

V: TRBV6-5
D: TRBD1
J: TRBJ2-7
DNA: TGTGCCAGCAGTCAATTTGACAGGGGAAACGAGCAGTACTTC
CDR3: CASSQFDRGNEQYF

V: TRBV11-2
D: -
J: TRBJ1-1
DNA: TGTGCCAGCAGCTTCGATAGGAGGACTGAAGCTTTCTTT
CDR3: CASSFDRRTEAFF

V: TRBV5-4
D: -
J: TRBJ2-2
DNA: TGTGCCAGCAGCTTGCCACAAAACACCGGGGAGCTGTTTTTT
CDR3: CASSLPQNTGELFF

V: TRBV30
D: -
J: TRBJ1-4
DNA: TGTGCCTGGAGTGTAGGCGGCAAGACTAATGAAAAACTGTTTTTT
CDR3: CAWSVGGKTNEKLFF

V: TRBV30
D: -
J: TRBJ1-3
DNA: TGTGCCTGGACGGGGGGAAACACCATATATTTT
CDR3: CAWTGGNTIYF

V: TRBV27
D: -
J: TRBJ1-2
DNA: TGTGCCAGCAGTTTACGGGGTTTGTCCTATGGCTACACCTTC
CDR3: CASSLRGLSYGYTF

V: TRBV9
D: TRBD1
J: TRBJ1-1
DNA: TGTGCCAGCAGCGTGAGGGGGCTCGGGAACACTGAAGCTTTCTTT
CDR3: CASSVRGLGNTEAFF

V: TRBV19
D: -
J: TRBJ1-1
DNA: TGTGCCAGCCGGACTGGGAACACTGAAGCTTTCTTT
CDR3: CASRTGNTEAFF

V: TRBV11-3
D: TRBD1
J: TRBJ2-1
DNA: TGTGCCAGCAGCTTAGTACAGGGGAAGCAGTTCTTC
CDR3: CASSLVQGKQFF

V: TRBV2
D: TRBD1
J: TRBJ1-5
DNA: TGTGCCAGCAGTCGGGGACAGTATAGCAATCAGCCCCAGCATTTT
CDR3: CASSRGQYSNQPQHF

V: TRBV6-1
D: -
J: TRBJ2-1
DNA: TGTGCCAGCGCAACAGGGGAGGCCTACAATGAGCAGTTCTTC
CDR3: CASATGEAYNEQFF

V: TRBV7-7
D: -
J: TRBJ2-1
DNA: TGTGCCAGCAGCAAAGCTATCGGGACTTCCCCCAATGAGCAGTTCTTC
CDR3: CASSKAIGTSPNEQFF

V: TRBV14
D: -
J: TRBJ2-2
DNA: TGTGCCAGCAGCCAAGCCGTGGGTCAGGGTCTAAGCGGGGAGCTGTTTTTT
CDR3: CASSQAVGQGLSGELFF

V: TRBV6-5
D: -
J: TRBJ1-2
DNA: TGTGCCAGCAGTTACGGCAGGAATGACTATGGCTACACCTTC
CDR3: CASSYGRNDYGYTF

V: TRBV19
D: TRBD1
J: TRBJ1-4
DNA: TGTGCCAGTAGCAACCAGGGGGCAGCTAATGAAAAACTGTTTTTT
CDR3: CASSNQGAANEKLFF

V: TRBV4-2
D: TRBD1
J: TRBJ1-4
DNA: TGTGCCAGCAACTCGGGACAGGGTGATGAAAAACTGTTTTTT
CDR3: CASNSGQGDEKLFF

V: TRBV19
D: TRBD1
J: TRBJ2-7
DNA: TGTGCCAGTAGTATACCCCAAGCAGGACAGGGGGTCTACGAGCAGTACTTC
CDR3: CASSIPQAGQGVYEQYF